This T cell receptor (beta chain) was profiled in a study of blood T cell repertoires in COVID-19 (dated by TCRdb to 2018 to 2020). In the study overall: Samples covering the acute and convalescent phases of COVID-19 were provided by collaborators in the United States, Italy and Spain. The material from the prospective study consisted of cDNA or gDNA derived from T cells, B-cell-depleted T cells, or PBMCs. Subjects who had been exposed to COVID-19, were actively infected with it, or had recovered from it provided the deeply sampled blood TCRbeta repertoires that made up the dataset. The repertoires were released in a freely available public database intended as a resource for research on the immune response to SARS-CoV-2. Samples came from the ongoing ImmuneRACE study (first 160 participants) plus 1,254 subjects from 6 global collaborators. A de-identified subject ID, COVID-19 status, age in years and sex were almost always included in the sample metadata. Where HLA class I and class II types were available, the types were taken from metadata supplied by the sample provider, not from assay-based typing.

Its CDR3 holds 11 amino acids, cysteine through phenylalanine. The retained sequence is limited to the CDR3, 33 bases, with the frame set at the first base. V is cut by 4 bases and J by 6 bases, and the space between the germline ends is 9 bases. CDR1 SQVTM and CDR2 ANQGSEA are derived from the germline V gene. TCRbeta CDR3 regions were amplified from genomic DNA by means of the immunoSEQ Assay, a bias-controlled multiplex PCR. In the original analysis: Nucleated cell counts per sample were estimated from amplification of reference gene primers within the assay. Sequence reads were collapsed and filtered to measure the absolute abundance of every unique TCRbeta CDR3 rearrangement. For each sample, productive Simpson clonality was calculated by taking the square root of Simpson's diversity index across productive rearrangements. TCRdb retrieved this table from immuneACCESS and kept in-frame rearrangements only. Not all clones are present; in checked studies, unresolved V genes account for under half, and no reason is known for the remainder. V, J and clone size are taken as reported in that table, and D and trimming were inferred from the DNA itself. The sample table shows 260,000 or so clones, and roughly four fifths are seen once. The biggest ten clones account for around 7.5% of the sample.

Points on this clone: The clone's antigen remains unknown. No base qualities exist here, and no much larger clone lies one base off it.

What the research found in general, with its limitations: Clinical and demographic metadata were provided uncurated, with the amount varying by source and participant.

At one collaborating source in Seattle, patients were enrolled during active infection and were followed longitudinally through the course of disease. Collaborating institutions collected whole blood in K2EDTA tubes following their own protocols. For TCRbeta analysis, collaborator samples were shipped as frozen whole blood, as isolated PBMCs, or as DNA extracted from either sample type. The sample was peripheral blood. The sequence was collected from a woman of 80 years or more with COVID-19, enrolled during active disease. This chain is built from TRBV29-1 and TRBJ1-2, with an unclear D gene assignment. The CDR3: CSVGAGNGYTF. The nucleotide sequence reads TGCAGCGTTGGAGCAGGAAATGGCTACACCTTC.